This T cell receptor (beta chain) is from a study of Graves' ophthalmopathy and Graves' hyperthyroidism. Using RNA transcripts, the TCR beta CDR3 regions were amplified. Investigators did first-round RT-PCR with HTBI primers, then second-round multiplex PCR. TCRdb reprocessed the multiplex PCR reads with MiXCR, giving one entry per CDR3 protein. The sample records a few hundred thousand distinct CDR3 sequences, roughly 21% being singletons. This clonotype was counted many times. V lost 7 bases and J 3 bases, leaving 12 bases between the germline ends. This CDR3 is 12 amino acids long. Germline CDR1 is DFQATT and CDR2 is SNEGSKA (reference sequence). Ophthalmopathy was moderately-to-severely active, CAS at least 3, NOSPECS at least 4, lasting under 3 months. Exclusion applied to patients with other autoimmune diseases, uncontrolled infections, pregnancy or lactation.

This receptor was obtained from a woman aged 45-60 years with Graves' ophthalmopathy. The material sequenced was peripheral blood. The chain combines TRBV20-1 with TRBJ1-1; D is possibly TRBD1 (5 bases). The CDR3 sequence is CSVGDRDTEAFF. CDR3 DNA sequence: TGCAGTGTAGGGGATCGGGACACTGAAGCTTTCTTT.